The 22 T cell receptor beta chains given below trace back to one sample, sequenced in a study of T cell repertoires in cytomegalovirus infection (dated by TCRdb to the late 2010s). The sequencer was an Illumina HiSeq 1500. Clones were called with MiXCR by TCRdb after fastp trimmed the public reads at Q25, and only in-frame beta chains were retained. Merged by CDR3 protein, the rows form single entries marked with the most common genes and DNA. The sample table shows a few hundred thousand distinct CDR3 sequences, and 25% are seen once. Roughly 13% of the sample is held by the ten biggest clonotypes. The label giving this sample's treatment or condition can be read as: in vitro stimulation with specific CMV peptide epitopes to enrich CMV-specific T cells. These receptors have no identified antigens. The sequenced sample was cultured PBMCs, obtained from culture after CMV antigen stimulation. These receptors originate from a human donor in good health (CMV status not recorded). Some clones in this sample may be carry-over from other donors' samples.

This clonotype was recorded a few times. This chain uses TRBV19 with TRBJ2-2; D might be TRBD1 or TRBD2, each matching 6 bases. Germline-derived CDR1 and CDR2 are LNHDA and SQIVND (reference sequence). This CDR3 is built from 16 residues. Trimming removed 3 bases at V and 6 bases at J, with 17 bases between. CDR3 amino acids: CASSIQGGHGPGELFF. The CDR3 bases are TGTGCCAGTAGTATCCAAGGGGGGCATGGTCCCGGGGAGCTGTTTTTT.

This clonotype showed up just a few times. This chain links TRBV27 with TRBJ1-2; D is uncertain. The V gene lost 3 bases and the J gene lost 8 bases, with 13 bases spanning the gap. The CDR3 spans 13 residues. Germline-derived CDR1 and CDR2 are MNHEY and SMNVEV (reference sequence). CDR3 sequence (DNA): TGTGCCAGCAGTTTTGGCCGAGGGATAGGCTACACCTTC. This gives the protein CASSFGRGIGYTF.

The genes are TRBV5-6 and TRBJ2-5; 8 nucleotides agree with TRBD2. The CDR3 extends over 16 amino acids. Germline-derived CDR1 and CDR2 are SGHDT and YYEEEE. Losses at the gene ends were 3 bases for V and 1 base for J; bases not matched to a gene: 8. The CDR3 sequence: CASSSLAGSVQETQYF. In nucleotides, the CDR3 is TGTGCCAGCAGCTCCTTAGCGGGGAGCGTCCAAGAGACCCAGTACTTC.

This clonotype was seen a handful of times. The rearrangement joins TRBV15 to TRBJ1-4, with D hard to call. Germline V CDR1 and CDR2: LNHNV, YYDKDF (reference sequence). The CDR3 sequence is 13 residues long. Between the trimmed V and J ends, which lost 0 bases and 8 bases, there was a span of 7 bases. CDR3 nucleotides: TGTGCCACCAGCAGAGATCAGTCGGAAAAACTGTTTTTT. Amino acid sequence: CATSRDQSEKLFF.

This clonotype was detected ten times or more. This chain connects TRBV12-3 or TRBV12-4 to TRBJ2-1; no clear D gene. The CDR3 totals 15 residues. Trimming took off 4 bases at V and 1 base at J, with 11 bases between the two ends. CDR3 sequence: CASSSRTRSYNEQFF. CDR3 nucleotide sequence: TGTGCCAGCAGTTCCCGGACCAGATCCTACAATGAGCAGTTCTTC.

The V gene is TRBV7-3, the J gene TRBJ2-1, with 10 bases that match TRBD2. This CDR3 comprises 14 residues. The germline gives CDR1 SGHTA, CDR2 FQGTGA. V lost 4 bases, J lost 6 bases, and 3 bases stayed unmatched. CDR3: CASSSAGGVNEQFF. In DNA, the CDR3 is TGTGCCAGCAGCTCAGCGGGAGGGGTCAATGAGCAGTTCTTC.

CDR3 DNA sequence: TGCGCCAGCAGCTTCGTAGGAGGGAACACCGGGGAGCTGTTTTTT. It translates to CASSFVGGNTGELFF. The gene calls are TRBV5-1 and TRBJ2-2; possibly TRBD2 for D (5 bases). V shed 2 bases and J shed 1 base, with 9 bases lying between them. Germline CDR1 reads SGHRS; CDR2 reads YFSETQ. The CDR3 is made up of 15 amino acids.

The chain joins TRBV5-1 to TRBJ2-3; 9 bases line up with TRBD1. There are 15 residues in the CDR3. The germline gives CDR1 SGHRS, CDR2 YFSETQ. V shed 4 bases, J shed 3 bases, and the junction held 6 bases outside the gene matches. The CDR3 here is CASSADRGGTDTQYF. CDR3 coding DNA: TGCGCCAGCAGCGCGGACAGGGGAGGGACAGATACGCAGTATTTT.

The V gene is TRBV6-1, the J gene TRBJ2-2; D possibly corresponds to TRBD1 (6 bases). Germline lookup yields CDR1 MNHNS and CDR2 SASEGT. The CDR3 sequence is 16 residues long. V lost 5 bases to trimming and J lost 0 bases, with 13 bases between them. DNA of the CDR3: TGTGCCAGCAGTTCCCTAGGGGGTTCGAACACCGGGGAGCTGTTTTTT. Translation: CASSSLGGSNTGELFF.

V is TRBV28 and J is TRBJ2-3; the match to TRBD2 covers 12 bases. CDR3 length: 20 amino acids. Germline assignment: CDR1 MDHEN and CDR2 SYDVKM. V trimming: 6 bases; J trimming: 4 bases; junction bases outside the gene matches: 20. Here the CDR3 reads CASSSDDRGLAGGPADTQYF. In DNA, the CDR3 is TGTGCCAGCAGCTCAGACGACAGGGGTCTAGCGGGAGGGCCCGCAGATACGCAGTATTTT.

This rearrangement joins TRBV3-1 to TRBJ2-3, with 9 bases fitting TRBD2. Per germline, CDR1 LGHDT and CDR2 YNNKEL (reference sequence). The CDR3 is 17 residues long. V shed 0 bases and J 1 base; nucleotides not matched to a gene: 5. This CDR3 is CASSQEASGIRTDTQYF. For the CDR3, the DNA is TGTGCCAGCAGCCAAGAGGCTAGCGGGATCCGCACAGATACGCAGTATTTT.

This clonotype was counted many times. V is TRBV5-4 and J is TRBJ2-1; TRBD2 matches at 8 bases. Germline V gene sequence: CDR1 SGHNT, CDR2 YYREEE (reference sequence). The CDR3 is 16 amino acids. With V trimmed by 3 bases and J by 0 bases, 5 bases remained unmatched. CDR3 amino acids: CASSYASGSSYNEQFF. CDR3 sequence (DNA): TGTGCCAGCAGCTATGCGAGCGGGAGCTCCTACAATGAGCAGTTCTTC.

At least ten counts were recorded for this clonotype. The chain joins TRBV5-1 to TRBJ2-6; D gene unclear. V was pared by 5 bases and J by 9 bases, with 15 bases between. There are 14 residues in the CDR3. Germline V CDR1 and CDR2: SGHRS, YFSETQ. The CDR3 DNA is TGCGCCAGCAGGGTGGCCGTTTTGGGCAACGTCCTGACTTTC. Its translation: CASRVAVLGNVLTF.

The CDR3 loop reads CASSYSKETQYF. CDR3 sequence (DNA): TGTGCCAGCAGTTACTCGAAAGAGACCCAGTACTTC. The chain links TRBV6-6 to TRBJ2-5; D is ambiguous. The CDR3 has 12 amino acids. Germline assignment: CDR1 MNHNY and CDR2 SVGAGI (reference sequence). The V end was cut by 0 bases, the J end by 3 bases, with 2 bases between.

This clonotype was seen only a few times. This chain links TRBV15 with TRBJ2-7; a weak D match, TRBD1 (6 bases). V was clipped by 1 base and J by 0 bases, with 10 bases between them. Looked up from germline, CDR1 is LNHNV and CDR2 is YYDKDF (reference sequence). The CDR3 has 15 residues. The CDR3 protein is CATSRVGASSYEQYV. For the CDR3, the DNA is TGTGCCACCAGCAGAGTGGGGGCCTCCTCCTACGAGCAGTACGTC.

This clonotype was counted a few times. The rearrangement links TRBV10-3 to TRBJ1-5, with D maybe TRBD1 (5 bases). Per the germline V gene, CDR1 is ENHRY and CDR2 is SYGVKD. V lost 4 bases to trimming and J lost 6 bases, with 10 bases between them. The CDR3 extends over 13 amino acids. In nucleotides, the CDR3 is TGTGCCATCAGTGTGGGGGGAGCTCAGCCCCAGCATTTT. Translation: CAISVGGAQPQHF.

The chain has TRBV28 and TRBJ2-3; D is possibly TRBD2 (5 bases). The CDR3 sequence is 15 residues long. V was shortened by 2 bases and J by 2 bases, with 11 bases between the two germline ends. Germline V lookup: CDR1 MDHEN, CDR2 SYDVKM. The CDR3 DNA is TGTGCCAGCAGTTTAGACTACTTTCTCACAGATACGCAGTATTTT. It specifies CASSLDYFLTDTQYF.

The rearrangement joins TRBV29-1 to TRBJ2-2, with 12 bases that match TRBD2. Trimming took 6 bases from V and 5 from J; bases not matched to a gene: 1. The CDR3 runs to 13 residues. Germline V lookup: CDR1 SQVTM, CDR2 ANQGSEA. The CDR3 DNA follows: TGCAGCGTGACTAGCGGGAGAACCGGGGAGCTGTTTTTT. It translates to CSVTSGRTGELFF.

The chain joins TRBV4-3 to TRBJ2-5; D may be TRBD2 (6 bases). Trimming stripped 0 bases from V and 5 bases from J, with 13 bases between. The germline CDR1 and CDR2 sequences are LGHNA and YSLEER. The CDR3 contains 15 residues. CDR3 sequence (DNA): TGCGCCAGCAGCCAAGATGCGGGGTTCGCGGAGACCCAGTACTTC. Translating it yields CASSQDAGFAETQYF.

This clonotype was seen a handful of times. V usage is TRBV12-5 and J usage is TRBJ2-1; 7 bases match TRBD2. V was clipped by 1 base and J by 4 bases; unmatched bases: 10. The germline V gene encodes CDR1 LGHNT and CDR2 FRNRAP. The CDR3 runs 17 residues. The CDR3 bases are TGTGCTAGTGGTTTGGAAGATCCGGGACTACTTTACAATGAGCAGTTCTTC. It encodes CASGLEDPGLLYNEQFF.

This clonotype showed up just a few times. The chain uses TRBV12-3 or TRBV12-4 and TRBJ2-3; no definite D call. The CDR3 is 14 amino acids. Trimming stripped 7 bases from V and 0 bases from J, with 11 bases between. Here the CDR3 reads CASTEMGSTDTQYF. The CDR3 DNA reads TGTGCCAGCACCGAGATGGGTAGCACAGATACGCAGTATTTT.

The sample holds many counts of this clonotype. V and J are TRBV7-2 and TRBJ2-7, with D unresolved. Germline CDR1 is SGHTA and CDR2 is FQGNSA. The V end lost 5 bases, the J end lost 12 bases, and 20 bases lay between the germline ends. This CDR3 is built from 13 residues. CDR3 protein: CASSADLFGFRYV. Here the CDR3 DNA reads TGTGCCAGCAGCGCAGACTTATTTGGGTTTAGGTACGTC.